This T cell receptor beta chain was observed in a study of T cell changes during pregnancy in multiple sclerosis. The CDR3 is made up of 15 amino acids. Trimming cost V 2 bases and J 3 bases, with 13 bases left between them. CDR1 is MDHEN and CDR2 is SYDVKM in the germline V gene. Generated by immunoSEQ multiplex PCR, the TCRdb table keeps only in-frame clones and is missing some. The table records tens of thousands of clones, approximately 92% of them present only once. The chain carries TRBV28 and TRBJ1-1; D is unresolved. The sample was CD4+ T cells from peripheral blood mononuclear cells, taken in the third trimester of pregnancy. The clonotype comes from a female donor with multiple sclerosis, enrolled in a pregnancy study. The chain's CDR3 is CASSLTRIIDTEAFF. CDR3 in DNA: TGTGCCAGCAGTTTAACGAGGATTATTGACACTGAAGCTTTCTTT.